These 13 T cell receptor beta chains originate from one sample sequenced in a study of regulatory T cells in long-lasting Graves disease. Construction of TCR beta libraries relied on iRepertoire HTBI primers and on Arm-PCR targeting CDR3 regions. MiXCR, applied by TCRdb to the multiplex PCR reads, yields one record per CDR3 protein. The sample includes 580,000 or so distinct CDR3 sequences, approximately 16% of them seen just once. Time point meaning: newly diagnosed GD, antithyroid drugs for less than 3 months. The TCR library was made from RNA that had been extracted from PBMCs in TRIzol. The same sample was also studied in work on T cells in Graves' hyperthyroidism and ophthalmopathy.

Here the sequenced sample was peripheral blood mononuclear cells (PBMCs), taken at new diagnosis, from a patient treated with antithyroid drugs. The source of these receptors is a man aged 18 to 29 with Graves disease.

This clonotype was picked up a small number of times. The chain recombines TRBV7-9 with TRBJ1-1; D is ambiguous. This CDR3 contains 12 residues. Germline V gives CDR1 SEHNR, CDR2 FQNEAQ (reference sequence). Between the trimmed V and J ends, which lost 5 bases and 3 bases, there was a span of 7 bases. CDR3 in DNA: TGTGCCAGCAGCCCCGCGGACACTGAAGCTTTCTTT. It codes for CASSPADTEAFF.

This clonotype was detected only a few times. The chain has TRBV28 and TRBJ1-5; D ambiguous. The V end was cut by 5 bases, the J end by 5 bases, with 13 bases between. This CDR3 contains 14 residues. Germline CDR1 reads MDHEN; CDR2 reads SYDVKM. The CDR3 nucleotides read TGTGCCAGCAGTGAAAACCGGGCCCATCAGCCCCAGCATTTT. Translating gives CASSENRAHQPQHF.

In its sample, this clonotype was seen many times. J is TRBJ2-3 and V is TRBV30; D tentatively reads TRBD1 or TRBD2 (5 bases each). Germline CDR1 reads GTSNPN; CDR2 reads SVGIG (reference sequence). Trimming shortened V by 0 bases and J by 0 bases, and 13 bases separated the two germline ends. CDR3 length: 16 amino acids. The CDR3 region has the DNA TGTGCCTGGAGTGTACTCCGGGGCTTTAGCACAGATACGCAGTATTTT. It translates to CAWSVLRGFSTDTQYF.

The chain has TRBV12-3 or TRBV12-4 and TRBJ2-2; D gene unclear. V lost 5 bases to trimming and J lost 5 bases, with 9 bases between them. CDR3 length equals 13 residues. Here the CDR3 DNA reads TGTGCCAGCAGTCCCTCCTGGACCGGGGAGCTGTTTTTT. This sequence encodes CASSPSWTGELFF.

The chain is built from TRBV12-3 or TRBV12-4 and TRBJ1-2, with 7 bases identical to TRBD1. The CDR3 consists of 15 residues. V lost 3 bases, J lost 5 bases, and 9 bases stayed unmatched. In nucleotides, the CDR3 is TGTGCCAGCAGTTTGGTTTACGGCAGGGGGTATGGCTACACCTTC. This translates into CASSLVYGRGYGYTF.

The chain carries TRBV6-1 and TRBJ2-1; 10 nucleotides match TRBD2. This CDR3 is 15 amino acids long. With V trimmed by 6 bases and J by 8 bases, 10 bases remained unmatched. CDR1 and CDR2 (germline): MNHNS, SASEGT. In DNA form, the CDR3 reads TGTGCCAGCAGCCCCGGAGAGCGGGAGGGCGATGAGCAGTTCTTC. Residues: CASSPGEREGDEQFF.

A few counts support this clonotype. The CDR3 reads CASSLLDSFYEQYF. In DNA, the CDR3 is TGTGCCAGCAGCTTATTGGACAGTTTTTACGAGCAGTACTTC. The V gene is TRBV7-9, the J gene TRBJ2-7, with D possibly being TRBD1 (6 bases). Germline V gene sequence: CDR1 SEHNR, CDR2 FQNEAQ (reference sequence). CDR3 length: 14 amino acids. V gave up 2 bases and J gave up 4 bases, with 12 bases separating them.

Only a few counts were recorded for this clonotype. This rearrangement joins TRBV27 to TRBJ1-1; D remains ambiguous. CDR1 is MNHEY and CDR2 is SMNVEV in the germline V gene (reference sequence). CDR3 length equals 17 residues. The ends were cut back, 5 bases at V and 0 bases at J, with 19 bases in the middle. The CDR3 region has the DNA TGTGCCAGCAGTACCTCCTACAAGAAAGACATGAACACTGAAGCTTTCTTT. Translating gives CASSTSYKKDMNTEAFF.

The J gene is TRBJ2-2, the V gene TRBV29-1, with 10 bases identical to TRBD1. Germline CDR1 SQVTM, CDR2 ANQGSEA. The V gene end was trimmed by 6 bases and the J gene end by 6 bases; junction bases not matched to a gene: 10. The CDR3 runs to 15 residues. The chain's CDR3 is CSVPRQGAHAGELFF. Here the CDR3 DNA reads TGCAGCGTACCGAGACAGGGGGCGCACGCCGGGGAGCTGTTTTTT.

About this clonotype itself: With only one base between it and a far larger clone, this is likely a read error. This chain connects TRBV11-2 to TRBJ2-1, with no clear D. CDR3 length: 11 amino acids. The germline V gene has CDR1 SGHAT and CDR2 FQNNGV. Between the trimmed V and J ends, which lost 2 bases and 10 bases, there was a span of 6 bases. The CDR3 sequence: CASSLNYEQFF. CDR3 sequence (DNA): TGTGCCAGCAGCTTAAACTACGAGCAGTTCTTC.

This clonotype was observed many times. This chain uses TRBV30 with TRBJ2-7; perhaps TRBD2 as D (7 bases). Trimming left V 0 bases short and J 1 base short, with 10 bases between. The CDR3 contains 14 residues. Germline CDR1 GTSNPN, CDR2 SVGIG (reference sequence). CDR3 residues: CAWSVGGASYEQYF. CDR3 DNA: TGTGCCTGGAGTGTTGGGGGGGCGTCCTACGAGCAGTACTTC. The variable domain in full, with the rest retrieved from reference TRBV30 and TRBJ2-7, is SQTIHQWPATLVQPVGSPLSLECTVEGTSNPNLYWYRQAAGRGLQLLFYSVGIGQISSEVPQNLSASRPQDRQFILSSKKLLLSDSGFYLCAWSVGGASYEQYFGPGTRLTVT.

This clonotype has ten or more counts. J is TRBJ2-1 and V is TRBV11-2; 7 bases fit TRBD2. The germline gives CDR1 SGHAT, CDR2 FQNNGV. The CDR3 totals 16 residues. V shed 5 bases, J shed 9 bases, and the junction held 16 bases outside the gene matches. CDR3 sequence: CASSKLAMPSGGEQFF. CDR3 coding DNA: TGTGCCAGCAGCAAACTAGCGATGCCCTCGGGGGGTGAGCAGTTCTTC.

This clonotype was seen many times. The chain uses TRBV2 and TRBJ2-1, with 10 positions matching TRBD2. This CDR3 has 15 residues. The J segment lost 7 bases and the V segment lost 6 bases, leaving 9 bases of the junction unmatched. Germline lookup yields CDR1 SNHLY and CDR2 FYNNEI. DNA for the CDR3: TGTGCCAGCAGCGATCTAGCGGGAGCGAGTAATGAGCAGTTCTTC. This gives the protein CASSDLAGASNEQFF. The whole variable domain, remainder taken from reference TRBV2 and TRBJ2-1, is EPEVTQTPSHQVTQMGQEVILRCVPISNHLYFYWYRQILGQKVEFLVSFYNNEISEKSEIFDDQFSVERPDGSNFTLKIRSTKLEDSAMYFCASSDLAGASNEQFFGPGTRLTVL.